What follows are 27 T cell receptor beta chains derived from one specimen sequenced in a study of PD-1 blockade in classical Hodgkin lymphoma. Time point specified: newly diagnosed, previously untreated cHL patient sample. Magnetic negative selection was used to purify CD8+ T cells from thawed PBMCs. The protocol was immunoSEQ multiplex PCR, while the TCRdb copy is restricted to in-frame clones and leaves out a portion. Found here are 14,000 to 15,000 clones, 91% of them singletons; the top ten hold 5.5% to 7.5%. Sequenced: CD8+ T cells from blood. These receptors were obtained from a human donor with classical Hodgkin lymphoma.

The rearrangement uses TRBV29-1 and TRBJ2-1, with 12 bases fitting TRBD1. Germline lookup yields CDR1 SQVTM and CDR2 ANQGSEA. The V and J ends lost 2 bases and 5 bases, in that order; junction bases with no gene match: 4. The CDR3 is made up of 15 amino acids. DNA for the CDR3: TGCAGCGTTGAACCGGGACAGGGGGCGGACAATGAGCAGTTCTTC. Protein sequence: CSVEPGQGADNEQFF.

The chain carries TRBV4-1 and TRBJ2-7, with TRBD1 matching over 7 bases. The V and J ends lost 5 bases and 3 bases, in that order; junction bases with no gene match: 10. Germline assignment: CDR1 MGHRA and CDR2 YSYEKL. The CDR3 is 15 residues long. The CDR3 region has the DNA TGCGCCAGCAGCACACCCGGGACAGCAGTCTACGAGCAGTACTTC. This encodes CASSTPGTAVYEQYF.

This chain connects TRBV27 to TRBJ2-3; D remains unclear. CDR3 size: 13 residues. V dropped 5 bases and J dropped 2 bases, with 8 bases sitting between them. CDR1 is MNHEY, CDR2 SMNVEV, per germline (reference sequence). DNA for the CDR3: TGTGCCAGCAGTCTGCTGGCCACAGATACGCAGTATTTT. Protein: CASSLLATDTQYF.

The rearrangement uses TRBV12-5 and TRBJ1-2; D gene ambiguous. Germline-derived CDR1 and CDR2 are LGHNT and FRNRAP. The CDR3 runs 15 residues. Trimming removed 3 bases from V and 4 bases from J, with 15 bases in between. Written as DNA, the CDR3 is TGTGCTAGTGGTTTTTGGATATCTGCAGCCTATGGCTACACCTTC. Translation: CASGFWISAAYGYTF. Full variable domain (outside the CDR3, taken from reference TRBV12-5 and TRBJ1-2): DARVTQTPRHKVTEMGQEVTMRCQPILGHNTVFWYRQTMMQGLELLAYFRNRAPLDDSGMPKDRFSAEMPDATLATLKIQPSEPRDSAVYFCASGFWISAAYGYTFGSGTRLTVV.

In regard to this clone: Other DNA sequences in this sample translate to the same CDR3. The CDR3 reads CASSLGGRGRNTEAFF. The DNA of the CDR3 is TGCGCCAGCAGCTTGGGGGGTCGGGGACGAAACACTGAAGCTTTCTTT. The genes are TRBV5-1 and TRBJ1-1; weak D call: TRBD1 (5 bases). Trimming pared 0 bases from V and 2 bases from J, leaving 14 bases between. The CDR3 has 16 residues. In germline, CDR1 is SGHRS, CDR2 YFSETQ.

The rearrangement links TRBV11-2 to TRBJ2-1, with 8 bases lining up with TRBD2. Germline CDR1 reads SGHAT; CDR2 reads FQNNGV. J lost 8 bases, V lost 1 base, and 1 base had no gene match. The CDR3 runs to 13 residues. The CDR3 is CASSLGTSYEQFF. As DNA, the CDR3 is TGTGCCAGCAGCTTAGGGACTAGCTATGAGCAGTTCTTC. Complete variable domain (other parts from reference TRBV11-2 and TRBJ2-1): EAGVAQSPRYKIIEKRQSVAFWCNPISGHATLYWYQQILGQGPKLLIQFQNNGVVDDSQLPKDRFSAERLKGVDSTLKIQPAKLEDSAVYLCASSLGTSYEQFFGPGTRLTVL.

The chain is built from TRBV4-1 and TRBJ2-2; TRBD2 is a possible D gene (6 bases). CDR3 length: 15 residues. Per germline, CDR1 MGHRA and CDR2 YSYEKL. The V end lost 3 bases, the J end lost 0 bases, and 8 bases lay between the germline ends. The CDR3 spells CASSQGGANTGELFF. The CDR3 region has the DNA TGCGCCAGCAGCCAGGGCGGGGCGAACACCGGGGAGCTGTTTTTT.

The chain links TRBV7-8 to TRBJ2-7, with D unclear. This CDR3 is built from 13 residues. Germline CDR1 reads SGHVS; CDR2 reads FQNEAQ. The V end was cut by 5 bases, the J end by 5 bases, with 13 bases between. CDR3 nucleotide sequence: TGTGCCAGCAGCCGCTACGCGTACGACGAGCAGTACTTC. It yields the protein CASSRYAYDEQYF. Looking up the rest from reference TRBV7-8 and TRBJ2-7 gives the full variable domain: GAGVSQSPRYKVAKRGQDVALRCDPISGHVSLFWYQQALGQGPEFLTYFQNEAQLDKSGLPSDRFFAERPEGSVSTLKIQRTQQEDSAVYLCASSRYAYDEQYFGPGTRLTVT.

The rearrangement links TRBV4-1 to TRBJ2-1; unclear D gene. From germline, CDR1 is MGHRA and CDR2 YSYEKL. V was clipped by 4 bases and J by 2 bases, with 9 bases between them. This CDR3 is built from 14 residues. The CDR3 DNA sequence: TGCGCCAGCAGCCGTGACGAAGCCTACAATGAGCAGTTCTTC. Encoded protein: CASSRDEAYNEQFF.

The chain links TRBV5-4 to TRBJ1-2; no clear D. The germline gives CDR1 SGHNT, CDR2 YYREEE (reference sequence). This CDR3 contains 12 residues. V was trimmed by 2 bases and J by 7 bases, leaving 9 bases between them. The DNA for the CDR3 is TGTGCCAGCAGCTTTGAGATACGTGGCTACACCTTC. Translation: CASSFEIRGYTF.

The chain combines TRBV28 with TRBJ1-5; D may be TRBD1 (6 bases). V shed 6 bases and J shed 7 bases, with 16 bases lying between them. The CDR3 is made up of 14 amino acids. The germline CDR1 and CDR2 sequences are MDHEN and SYDVKM. CDR3 nucleotides: TGTGCCAGCAGCCGGACAGAAACAGGGCAGCCCCAGCATTTT. Translated, it gives CASSRTETGQPQHF.

The gene calls are TRBV5-1 and TRBJ2-3, with D unclear. Germline loops: CDR1 SGHRS, CDR2 YFSETQ. The length of the CDR3 is 12 residues. V gave up 0 bases and J gave up 7 bases, with 6 bases separating them. CDR3 coding DNA: TGCGCCAGCAGCTTGGTGGAGTATACGCAGTATTTT. Translated, it gives CASSLVEYTQYF.

The genes are TRBV29-1 and TRBJ2-1; D is perhaps TRBD2 (5 bases). The ends were cut back, 7 bases at V and 10 bases at J, with 17 bases in the middle. This CDR3 contains 12 residues. Germline V CDR1 and CDR2: SQVTM, ANQGSEA. In DNA, the CDR3 is TGCAGCGGAACGGGCCCCTCGGGAGAGCAGTTCTTC. This encodes CSGTGPSGEQFF.

The chain recombines TRBV18 with TRBJ1-1, with D uncertain. The V gene lost 1 base and the J gene lost 1 base, with 7 bases spanning the gap. Germline CDR1 is KGHSH and CDR2 is LQKENI. The CDR3 has 14 amino acids. CDR3 bases: TGTGCCAGCTCACCACAGGGAACGAACACTGAAGCTTTCTTT. This translates into CASSPQGTNTEAFF.

This chain joins TRBV19 and TRBJ1-2; weak D call: TRBD1 (5 bases). The CDR3 spans 15 residues. Germline values: CDR1 LNHDA, CDR2 SQIVND (reference sequence). V was cut by 0 bases and J by 2 bases, with 10 bases left in between. The CDR3 region is CASSIEQGGNYGYTF. For the CDR3, the DNA is TGTGCCAGTAGTATAGAGCAGGGCGGCAACTATGGCTACACCTTC.

The rearrangement joins TRBV7-9 to TRBJ2-1; D is undetermined. Germline CDR1 is SEHNR and CDR2 is FQNEAQ (reference sequence). V lost 3 bases to trimming and J lost 4 bases, with 4 bases between them. CDR3 length: 12 residues. This CDR3 reads CASSLGYNEQFF. The CDR3 coding sequence is TGTGCCAGCAGCTTGGGTTACAATGAGCAGTTCTTC.

This clone was counted a few times. The gene calls are TRBV5-1 and TRBJ1-1, with unresolved D. V was trimmed by 5 bases and J by 0 bases, leaving 8 bases between them. Germline CDR1 and CDR2: SGHRS and YFSETQ. This CDR3 has 13 amino acids. The CDR3 nucleotides are TGCGCCAGCAGTCCCCGGGTGAACACTGAAGCTTTCTTT. This sequence encodes CASSPRVNTEAFF.

The gene calls are TRBV28 and TRBJ1-1; D might be TRBD1 (6 bases). The CDR3 runs 15 residues. V was cut by 2 bases and J by 6 bases, with 16 bases left in between. Germline CDR1 is MDHEN and CDR2 is SYDVKM. The CDR3 reads CASSLSQGRFSEAFF. As DNA, the CDR3 is TGTGCCAGCAGTTTAAGCCAGGGGCGTTTTTCTGAAGCTTTCTTT.

The genes are TRBV28 and TRBJ2-1; 9 bases match TRBD2. Germline lookup yields CDR1 MDHEN and CDR2 SYDVKM. This CDR3 region has 15 residues. The J segment lost 8 bases and the V segment lost 1 base, leaving 6 bases of the junction unmatched. Here the CDR3 DNA reads TGTGCCAGCAGTTTATCGGGCGGGAGGGACTATGAGCAGTTCTTC. This gives the protein CASSLSGGRDYEQFF. Variable domain in full (rest from reference TRBV28 and TRBJ2-1): DVKVTQSSRYLVKRTGEKVFLECVQDMDHENMFWYRQDPGLGLRLIYFSYDVKMKEKGDIPEGYSVSREKKERFSLILESASTNQTSMYLCASSLSGGRDYEQFFGPGTRLTVL.

This clone was counted a single time. The rearrangement links TRBV19 to TRBJ2-1, with 7 bases fitting TRBD2. V dropped 3 bases and J dropped 8; count of bases not matched to a gene: 19. The CDR3 contains 18 residues. CDR1 and CDR2 (germline): LNHDA, SQIVND (reference sequence). CDR3 in amino acids: CASSIRQQGRRAGDEQFF. CDR3 sequence (DNA): TGTGCCAGTAGTATTAGACAGCAAGGCCGGCGGGCGGGGGATGAGCAGTTCTTC. The entire variable domain, with the rest obtained from reference TRBV19 and TRBJ2-1, is as follows: DGGITQSPKYLFRKEGQNVTLSCEQNLNHDAMYWYRQDPGQGLRLIYYSQIVNDFQKGDIAEGYSVSREKKESFPLTVTSAQKNPTAFYLCASSIRQQGRRAGDEQFFGPGTRLTVL.

This clone is a singleton in its sample. CDR3 region: CASRPETGRLFGANVLTF. The CDR3 nucleotides are TGTGCCAGCAGACCCGAAACAGGGCGCCTCTTTGGGGCCAACGTCCTGACTTTC. The chain uses TRBV2 and TRBJ2-6; maybe TRBD1 (6 bases). CDR3 length: 18 amino acids. Germline CDR1 and CDR2: SNHLY and FYNNEI. Trimming cost V 6 bases and J 3 bases, with 21 bases left between them. Full variable domain (remainder filled in from reference TRBV2 and TRBJ2-6): EPEVTQTPSHQVTQMGQEVILRCVPISNHLYFYWYRQILGQKVEFLVSFYNNEISEKSEIFDDQFSVERPDGSNFTLKIRSTKLEDSAMYFCASRPETGRLFGANVLTFGAGSRLTVL.

The sample holds one count of this clone. This rearrangement joins TRBV13 to TRBJ2-5; 10 bases fit TRBD2. The CDR3 totals 15 residues. V lost 3 bases and J lost 7; bases outside the gene matches: 8. The germline V gene encodes CDR1 PRHDT and CDR2 FYEKMQ (reference sequence). CDR3 loop: CASSFPTSGRGTQYF. In DNA, the CDR3 is TGTGCCAGCAGCTTCCCGACTAGCGGGCGGGGGACCCAGTACTTC.

In DNA, the CDR3 is TGTGCCAGCAGCTCGGGGGGTAGCAATCAGCCCCAGCATTTT. Protein sequence: CASSSGGSNQPQHF. The V gene is TRBV7-9, the J gene TRBJ1-5; the D gene is possibly TRBD1 (5 bases). Per germline, CDR1 SEHNR and CDR2 FQNEAQ (reference sequence). V was clipped by 4 bases and J by 0 bases, with 7 bases between them. This CDR3 spans 14 amino acids.

The gene calls are TRBV6-1 and TRBJ2-7; 11 bases agree with TRBD2. CDR1 MNHNS and CDR2 SASEGT come from the germline V gene. The J segment lost 4 bases and the V segment lost 1 base, leaving 3 bases of the junction unmatched. CDR3 length equals 15 residues. The CDR3 coding sequence is TGTGCCAGCAGTGAAGAACTAGCGGGAGCTTACGAGCAGTACGTC. Translation gives CASSEELAGAYEQYV.

The rearrangement uses TRBV2 and TRBJ2-1; D perhaps matches TRBD2 (5 bases). Trimming took off 3 bases at V and 5 bases at J, with 23 bases between the two ends. Germline lookup yields CDR1 SNHLY and CDR2 FYNNEI. CDR3 length equals 18 residues. The CDR3 protein is CASSDNNEGAIFNNEQFF. For the CDR3, the DNA is TGTGCCAGCAGTGACAACAATGAGGGAGCAATATTCAACAATGAGCAGTTCTTC.

The V and J genes are TRBV2 and TRBJ1-2, with 9 bases matching TRBD1. CDR3 length equals 13 residues. V was pared by 6 bases and J by 2 bases, with 1 base of the junction left unmatched. CDR1 SNHLY and CDR2 FYNNEI come from the germline V gene. The CDR3 bases are TGTGCCAGCAGCGGGACAGGGAACTATGGCTACACCTTC. It codes for CASSGTGNYGYTF.

This sequence joins TRBV4-1 and TRBJ2-3; unclear D gene. Trimming took off 0 bases at V and 6 bases at J, with 7 bases between the two ends. CDR1 MGHRA and CDR2 YSYEKL come from the germline V gene. The CDR3 has 13 amino acids. CDR3 coding DNA: TGCGCCAGCAGCCAAGACGCCTGGGATACGCAGTATTTT. Translation gives CASSQDAWDTQYF.